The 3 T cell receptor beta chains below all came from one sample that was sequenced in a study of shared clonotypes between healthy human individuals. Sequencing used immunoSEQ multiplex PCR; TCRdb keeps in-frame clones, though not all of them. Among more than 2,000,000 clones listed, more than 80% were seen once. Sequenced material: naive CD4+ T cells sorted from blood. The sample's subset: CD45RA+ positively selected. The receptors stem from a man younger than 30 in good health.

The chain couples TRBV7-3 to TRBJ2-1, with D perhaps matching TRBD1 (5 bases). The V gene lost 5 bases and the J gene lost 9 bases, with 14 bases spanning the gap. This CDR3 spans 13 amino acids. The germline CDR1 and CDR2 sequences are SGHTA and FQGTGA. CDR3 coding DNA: TGTGCCAGCAGCCCCCGGTGGGGCGGTGAGCAGTTCTTC. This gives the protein CASSPRWGGEQFF.

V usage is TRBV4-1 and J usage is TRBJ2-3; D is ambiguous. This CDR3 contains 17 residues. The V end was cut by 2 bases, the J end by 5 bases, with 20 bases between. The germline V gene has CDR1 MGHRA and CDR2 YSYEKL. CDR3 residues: CASSQPYRGAGGDTQYF. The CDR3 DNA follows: TGCGCCAGCAGCCAACCCTACCGCGGAGCCGGTGGAGATACGCAGTATTTT.

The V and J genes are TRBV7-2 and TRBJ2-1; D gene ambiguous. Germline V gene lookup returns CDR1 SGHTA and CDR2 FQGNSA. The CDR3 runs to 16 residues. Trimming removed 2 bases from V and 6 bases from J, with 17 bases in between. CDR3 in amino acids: CASSLTRSNMGNEQFF. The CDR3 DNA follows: TGTGCCAGCAGCTTAACACGGTCCAACATGGGCAATGAGCAGTTCTTC.